The next 19 T cell receptor beta chains were all read from a single sample in a study of a mutant IDH1 vaccine in newly diagnosed glioma. Time point indicated: baseline, week 1 (first vaccination visit). Described treatment: pre-vaccination baseline after standard-of-care therapy. Measured with immunoSEQ multiplex PCR; TCRdb has only the in-frame clones, and not every one. The sample shows 40,000 or so clones, roughly 89% of them seen only once. The sample was PBMCs, taken from a glioma patient treated with radiotherapy, temozolomide or both. All receptors come from a man aged 18 to 30 with glioma.

The genes are TRBV15 and TRBJ2-2; 9 nucleotides agree with TRBD2. Germline-derived CDR1 and CDR2 are LNHNV and YYDKDF (reference sequence). CDR3 length: 16 residues. V lost 4 bases and J lost 5; bases outside the gene matches: 8. The CDR3 nucleotides read TGTGCCACCAGCACCTTAGCGGGAGTGAGTACCGGGGAGCTGTTTTTT. As protein: CATSTLAGVSTGELFF.

This clone occurred once. The chain combines TRBV5-6 with TRBJ2-5; D is undetermined. Germline V gene lookup returns CDR1 SGHDT and CDR2 YYEEEE. Between the trimmed V and J ends, which lost 6 bases and 1 base, there was a span of 10 bases. This CDR3 comprises 13 residues. The CDR3 here is CASTRSPQETQYF. The CDR3 DNA follows: TGTGCCAGCACCCGTTCGCCCCAAGAGACCCAGTACTTC.

The CDR3 DNA reads as TGCAGCGCCCGCCTTGAGGGAACCTCGTCGCCCCAGCATTTT. This gives the protein CSARLEGTSSPQHF. The chain links TRBV29-1 to TRBJ1-5; D uncertain. Germline V gene lookup returns CDR1 SQVTM and CDR2 ANQGSEA. V lost 7 bases and J lost 9, with 22 bases in between. The CDR3 length is 14 residues.

This clone has just a few counts. V usage is TRBV7-9 and J usage is TRBJ2-7, with TRBD1 matching 10 bases. Looked up from germline, CDR1 is SEHNR and CDR2 is FQNEAQ (reference sequence). The J segment lost 6 bases and the V segment lost 5 bases, leaving 10 bases of the junction unmatched. The CDR3 runs 15 residues. As DNA, the CDR3 is TGTGCCAGCAGCCCCCGGCAGGGACAGGGGACCGAGCAGTACTTC. Residues: CASSPRQGQGTEQYF.

The rearrangement uses TRBV13 and TRBJ1-1; D gene unclear. From germline, CDR1 is PRHDT and CDR2 FYEKMQ (reference sequence). V was trimmed by 5 bases and J by 1 base, leaving 5 bases between them. The CDR3 length is 12 residues. The CDR3 region is CASSVRNTEAFF. The CDR3, as DNA: TGTGCCAGCAGCGTCAGGAACACTGAAGCTTTCTTT.

The V call is TRBV9, the J call TRBJ2-3; tentatively, D is TRBD2 (6 bases). The V and J ends lost 0 bases and 1 base respectively, with 15 bases between them. CDR1 and CDR2 (germline): SGDLS, YYNGEE. The CDR3 loop spans 17 amino acids. The CDR3 sequence: CASSVAMGGMGTDTQYF. As DNA, the CDR3 is TGTGCCAGCAGCGTAGCTATGGGCGGGATGGGCACAGATACGCAGTATTTT.

The rearrangement links TRBV19 to TRBJ1-1; 9 nucleotides agree with TRBD1. This CDR3 is 12 amino acids long. Germline CDR1 and CDR2: LNHDA and SQIVND (reference sequence). Trimming at V came to 7 bases and at J to 4 bases, leaving 1 base not matched to a gene. The CDR3: CASMTGGTEAFF. DNA of the CDR3: TGTGCCAGTATGACAGGGGGCACTGAAGCTTTCTTT.

The genes are TRBV27 and TRBJ1-4, with D possibly TRBD1 on 6 matching bases. The CDR3 is made up of 14 amino acids. The V end was cut by 5 bases, the J end by 10 bases, with 17 bases between. Germline CDR1 MNHEY, CDR2 SMNVEV (reference sequence). The DNA of the CDR3 is TGTGCCAGCAGTCCCCTTTCGGACAGAGGAAAACTGTTTTTT. Its translation: CASSPLSDRGKLFF.

The V call is TRBV7-9, the J call TRBJ2-7; D may be TRBD2 (5 bases). The CDR3 totals 12 residues. The V and J ends lost 2 bases and 9 bases respectively, with 11 bases between them. Per the germline V gene, CDR1 is SEHNR and CDR2 is FQNEAQ (reference sequence). The CDR3 protein is CASSLNSAGQYF. The CDR3 DNA reads as TGTGCCAGCAGCTTAAATTCGGCGGGGCAGTACTTC.

The chain joins TRBV7-9 to TRBJ1-2; D is unclear. Germline loops: CDR1 SEHNR, CDR2 FQNEAQ (reference sequence). This CDR3 contains 18 residues. V lost 1 base and J 0 bases, leaving 18 bases between the germline ends. CDR3 region: CASSLVNLKDGTNYGYTF. For the CDR3, the DNA is TGTGCCAGCAGCTTAGTGAACCTAAAGGATGGAACTAACTATGGCTACACCTTC.

The chain combines TRBV7-2 with TRBJ2-7, with TRBD1 matching over 10 bases. In germline, CDR1 is SGHTA, CDR2 FQGNSA. J gave up 3 bases and V 6 bases, and 5 bases lay outside the gene matches. The CDR3 extends over 14 amino acids. The CDR3 region is CASSPGTGDYEQYF. The CDR3 DNA follows: TGTGCCAGCAGTCCCGGGACAGGGGACTACGAGCAGTACTTC.

This chain uses TRBV5-5 with TRBJ1-2, with 10 bases lining up with TRBD1. Germline trimming cut 4 bases from V and 11 bases from J; bases unmatched to any gene: 8. Germline-derived CDR1 and CDR2 are SGHKS and YYEKEE (reference sequence). This CDR3 has 13 amino acids. This CDR3 reads CASSPGTGARYTF. CDR3 in DNA: TGTGCCAGCAGCCCCGGGACAGGGGCTCGGTACACCTTC.

This rearrangement joins TRBV19 to TRBJ2-7; 9 bases agree with TRBD1. CDR1 LNHDA and CDR2 SQIVND come from the germline V gene (reference sequence). With 11 bases clipped from V and 6 bases from J, the junction kept 5 bases outside the gene matches. The length of the CDR3 is 11 residues. The CDR3 DNA follows: TGTGCCTGCGGGACAGGGTCCGAGCAGTACTTC. Protein product: CACGTGSEQYF.

The rearrangement links TRBV7-9 to TRBJ2-3, with TRBD2 matching 7 bases. With V trimmed by 5 bases and J by 5 bases, 10 bases remained unmatched. This CDR3 has 15 residues. Germline V lookup: CDR1 SEHNR, CDR2 FQNEAQ (reference sequence). The CDR3 protein is CASSPQGGAGDTQYF. The CDR3 coding sequence is TGTGCCAGCAGCCCCCAGGGAGGGGCGGGAGATACGCAGTATTTT.

CDR3 in amino acids: CASSPQGMNTEAFF. The CDR3 coding sequence is TGTGCCAGCAGCCCTCAGGGGATGAACACTGAAGCTTTCTTT. The chain uses TRBV28 and TRBJ1-1; perhaps TRBD1 as D (6 bases). Germline V lookup: CDR1 MDHEN, CDR2 SYDVKM. V was clipped by 6 bases and J by 0 bases, with 11 bases between them. The CDR3 sequence is 14 residues long.

The chain is built from TRBV30 and TRBJ2-7, with D perhaps matching TRBD1 (5 bases). The V gene's germline CDR1 is GTSNPN and CDR2 SVGIG (reference sequence). This CDR3 is built from 14 residues. The ends were cut back, 4 bases at V and 0 bases at J, with 13 bases in the middle. DNA of the CDR3: TGTGCCTGGACCCAGACAGACAACTCCTACGAGCAGTACTTC. Translation: CAWTQTDNSYEQYF.

This clone was observed a few times. The chain joins TRBV5-6 to TRBJ2-6; D gene unclear. Looked up from germline, CDR1 is SGHDT and CDR2 is YYEEEE. The CDR3 loop spans 14 amino acids. The V end lost 1 base, the J end lost 11 bases, and 13 bases lay between the germline ends. The CDR3 is CASSLWWQNDVLTF. The CDR3 DNA is TGTGCCAGCAGCTTGTGGTGGCAGAACGACGTCCTGACTTTC.

This chain uses TRBV4-1 with TRBJ2-5; no reliable D call. The CDR3 totals 11 residues. The V gene's germline CDR1 is MGHRA and CDR2 YSYEKL. V lost 3 bases and J lost 7, with 6 bases in between. The CDR3 spells CASSHGGTQYF. CDR3 in DNA: TGCGCCAGCAGCCACGGTGGGACCCAGTACTTC.

The chain links TRBV5-5 to TRBJ2-7, with 13 bases matching TRBD2. V lost 3 bases and J lost 7; bases outside the gene matches: 13. The CDR3 runs to 17 residues. The germline CDR1 and CDR2 sequences are SGHKS and YYEKEE (reference sequence). CDR3 amino acids: CASSSKLAGGPLMEQYF. Here the CDR3 DNA reads TGTGCCAGCAGCTCGAAACTAGCGGGAGGGCCTTTGATGGAGCAGTACTTC.